Described below is a single T cell receptor (beta chain) sequence and its context. What it binds is unknown. These data come from a study of shared clonotypes between healthy human individuals. On the study more broadly: Every donor yielded three CD4 naive, three CD4 memory, two CD8 naive and one CD8 memory plate. Whole-study findings and limits: As a rule, naive subsets had a larger estimated richness than memory subsets.

Naive CD45RA+ and memory CD45RA-negative subsets were split from CD4+ cells. Per the original methods: ImmunoSEQ sequences covered only the junction and lacked quality scores; filtering therefore differed. The method was immunoSEQ multiplex PCR; TCRdb's version includes in-frame clones alone and lacks a portion of them. That table is the source of V, J and clone size, and D and trimming were worked out from the DNA. The sample lists a few million clones, roughly nine tenths occurring once. The CDR3 runs to 11 residues. Germline loops: CDR1 ENHRY, CDR2 SYGVKD. Trimming took 3 bases from V and 11 from J, leaving 7 bases between them.

The rearrangement links TRBV10-3 to TRBJ1-4; D gene unclear. Sequenced input: naive CD4+ T cells sorted from blood. Sample subset: CD45RA+ positively selected. The TCR was taken from a man in his late teens or twenties in good health. The DNA of the CDR3 is TGTGCCATCAGTGATGGGGTTAAACTGTTTTTT. Its translation is CAISDGVKLFF.